Listed here are 15 T cell receptor beta chains from one sample, sequenced in a study of T-cell reconstitution after alpha-beta-depleted transplantation in children. This sample's TCRbeta library carried unique molecular identifier barcodes. TCRdb re-derived calls from the PCR reads in MiXCR, one entry per CDR3 protein. The data show approximately 200,000 distinct CDR3 sequences, more than 14% seen once. The input for sequencing was PBMCs from the stem cell graft donor, taken from the stem cell graft. These receptors were collected from a human donor who donated a stem cell graft to a child with acute lymphoblastic leukemia.

V and J are TRBV12-3 or TRBV12-4 and TRBJ2-7; 9 bases match TRBD2. Losses at the gene ends were 3 bases for V and 3 bases for J; bases not matched to a gene: 6. The CDR3 covers 15 residues. The CDR3 sequence is CASSLYASGNYEQYF. The DNA of the CDR3 is TGTGCCAGCAGTTTGTATGCTAGCGGGAACTACGAGCAGTACTTC.

The table lists this clonotype with many counts. This chain joins TRBV11-2 and TRBJ2-1; 9 bases fit TRBD1. This CDR3 comprises 16 residues. V lost 2 bases, J lost 9 bases, and 11 bases stayed unmatched. Germline V lookup: CDR1 SGHAT, CDR2 FQNNGV. The CDR3, as DNA: TGTGCCAGCAGCTTAATACTGGGACAGGGTGTAGGTGAGCAGTTCTTC. Amino acid sequence: CASSLILGQGVGEQFF.

This clonotype came up many times. This chain's CDR3 is CASSYGTSYEQYF. CDR3 nucleotides: TGTGCCAGCAGTTACGGGACGTCCTACGAGCAGTACTTC. The rearrangement joins TRBV12-3 or TRBV12-4 to TRBJ2-7; D assignment may be TRBD1 or TRBD2 (5 bases each). This CDR3 spans 13 amino acids. The V end lost 4 bases, the J end lost 1 base, and 8 bases lay between the germline ends.

As regards this clonotype: This may come from a read error, since a much larger clone is one base off. Because the CDR3 is missing its conserved closing phenylalanine or tryptophan, this is likely a read error. The V gene is TRBV20-1, the J gene TRBJ2-6; D call uncertain. V lost 6 bases to trimming and J lost 1 base, with 4 bases between them. This CDR3 region has 12 residues. Germline V gives CDR1 DFQATT, CDR2 SNEGSKA (reference sequence). The CDR3 protein is CSALSGANVLTL. The CDR3 nucleotides are TGCAGTGCACTGTCTGGGGCCAACGTCCTGACTTTA.

This chain connects TRBV19 to TRBJ1-1; TRBD1 matches 7 bases. This CDR3 spans 15 amino acids. With 6 bases clipped from V and 0 bases from J, the junction kept 7 bases outside the gene matches. In germline, CDR1 is LNHDA, CDR2 SQIVND (reference sequence). CDR3 sequence: CASRERQGLNTEAFF. CDR3 nucleotides: TGTGCCAGTAGGGAAAGACAGGGCCTGAACACTGAAGCTTTCTTT.

This clonotype has ten or more counts. The chain combines TRBV7-9 with TRBJ2-1; the D gene is possibly TRBD2 (6 bases). Trimming took 4 bases from V and 5 from J, leaving 18 bases between them. This CDR3 spans 16 amino acids. Germline V gene data show CDR1 as SEHNR and CDR2 as FQNEAQ (reference sequence). The CDR3 DNA sequence: TGTGCCAGCAGCTCGTTCCGGGACGGAGGGGACAATGAGCAGTTCTTC. Its protein is CASSSFRDGGDNEQFF.

This clonotype was seen many times. This chain joins TRBV20-1 and TRBJ2-5, with a tentative D call TRBD1 (6 bases). The CDR3 is made up of 12 amino acids. The germline V gene encodes CDR1 DFQATT and CDR2 SNEGSKA (reference sequence). Trimming cost V 6 bases and J 5 bases, with 13 bases left between them. In DNA, the CDR3 is TGCAGTGCCGATACAGGGTATGAGACCCAGTACTTC. Translating gives CSADTGYETQYF.

This clonotype has ten or more counts. CDR3 region: CASSLAPGSGNTDTQYF. Written as DNA, the CDR3 is TGTGCCAGCAGTTTAGCTCCGGGTAGCGGGAACACAGATACGCAGTATTTT. The chain combines TRBV12-3 or TRBV12-4 with TRBJ2-3, with 8 bases fitting TRBD2. The CDR3 has 17 residues. V was pared by 0 bases and J by 2 bases, with 7 bases of the junction left unmatched.

This clonotype has only a few counts. The CDR3 spells CSVGRTSGISYEQYF. The CDR3 nucleotides read TGCAGCGTTGGCCGGACTAGCGGGATCTCCTACGAGCAGTACTTC. The chain couples TRBV29-1 to TRBJ2-7; 12 bases agree with TRBD2. The CDR3 is made up of 15 amino acids. Germline assignment: CDR1 SQVTM and CDR2 ANQGSEA. V shed 4 bases, J shed 0 bases, and the junction held 4 bases outside the gene matches.

V gene TRBV12-3 or TRBV12-4 combines with J gene TRBJ1-2; D unresolved. This CDR3 region has 16 residues. Trimming stripped 3 bases from V and 6 bases from J, with 20 bases between. The CDR3 loop is CASSFNPPRAGDGYTF. CDR3 in DNA: TGTGCCAGCAGTTTCAACCCCCCGAGGGCCGGGGATGGCTACACCTTC.

This clonotype was detected ten times or more. The chain employs TRBV27 and TRBJ1-2, with 8 bases identical to TRBD1. V dropped 5 bases and J dropped 4; count of bases not matched to a gene: 6. The CDR3 has 14 amino acids. Looked up from germline, CDR1 is MNHEY and CDR2 is SMNVEV (reference sequence). The CDR3 here is CASSPRTGPYGYTF. The DNA for the CDR3 is TGTGCCAGCAGTCCACGGACAGGGCCCTATGGCTACACCTTC.

This clonotype has a count of ten or more. The V gene is TRBV24-1, the J gene TRBJ2-3, with D tentatively TRBD2 (5 bases). V lost 3 bases and J lost 6, with 9 bases in between. Germline V CDR1 and CDR2: KGHDR, SFDVKD. CDR3 size: 13 residues. The CDR3 DNA reads TGTGCCACCAGTGATCCCCCGGGGGATACGCAGTATTTT. The encoded protein is CATSDPPGDTQYF.

V is TRBV11-3 and J is TRBJ2-5; a weak D match, TRBD1 (6 bases). The CDR3 extends over 16 amino acids. V was shortened by 1 base and J by 1 base, with 13 bases between the two germline ends. Germline CDR1 and CDR2: SGHNT and YENEEA. This CDR3 reads CASSLGLTGPQETQYF. In nucleotides, the CDR3 is TGTGCCAGCAGCTTAGGACTGACAGGCCCCCAAGAGACCCAGTACTTC.

This clonotype came up many times. Here the CDR3 reads CASSLEWTNEKLFF. CDR3 DNA sequence: TGTGCCAGCAGTTTAGAATGGACTAATGAAAAACTGTTTTTT. The rearrangement joins TRBV12-3 or TRBV12-4 to TRBJ1-4; D uncertain. V lost 1 base and J 2 bases, leaving 5 bases between the germline ends. The CDR3 has 14 residues.

This clonotype was picked up many times. This chain links TRBV20-1 with TRBJ1-5; D is possibly TRBD1 (5 bases). Trimming shortened V by 2 bases and J by 7 bases, and 15 bases separated the two germline ends. The CDR3 extends over 14 amino acids. Germline V gene sequence: CDR1 DFQATT, CDR2 SNEGSKA (reference sequence). The CDR3 sequence is CSARLPQWGQPQHF. The CDR3 DNA reads as TGCAGTGCTAGATTGCCACAATGGGGCCAGCCCCAGCATTTT.